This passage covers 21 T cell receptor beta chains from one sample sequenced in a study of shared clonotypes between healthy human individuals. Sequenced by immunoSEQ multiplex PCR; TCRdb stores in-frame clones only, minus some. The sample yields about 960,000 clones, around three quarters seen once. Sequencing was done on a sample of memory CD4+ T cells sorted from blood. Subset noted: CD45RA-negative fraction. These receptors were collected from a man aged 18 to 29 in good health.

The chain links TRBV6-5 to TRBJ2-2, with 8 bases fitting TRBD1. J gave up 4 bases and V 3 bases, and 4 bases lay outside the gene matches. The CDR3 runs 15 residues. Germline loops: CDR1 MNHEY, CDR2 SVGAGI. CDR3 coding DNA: TGTGCCAGCAGTTATAACAGGGGGAGCACCGGGGAGCTGTTTTTT. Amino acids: CASSYNRGSTGELFF.

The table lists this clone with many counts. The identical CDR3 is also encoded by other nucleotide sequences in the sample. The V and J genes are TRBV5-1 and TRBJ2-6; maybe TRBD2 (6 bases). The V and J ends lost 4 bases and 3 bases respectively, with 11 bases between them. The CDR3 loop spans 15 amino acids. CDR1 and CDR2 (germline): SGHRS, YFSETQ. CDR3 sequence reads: CASSPAGSGANVLTF. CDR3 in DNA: TGCGCCAGCAGCCCGGCCGGGAGTGGGGCCAACGTCCTGACTTTC.

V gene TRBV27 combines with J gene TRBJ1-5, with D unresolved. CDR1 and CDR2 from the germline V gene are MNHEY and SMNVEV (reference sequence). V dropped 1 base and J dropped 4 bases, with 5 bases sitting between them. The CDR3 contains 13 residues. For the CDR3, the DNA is TGTGCCAGCAGTTTATTGCGGAATCAGCCCCAGCATTTT. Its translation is CASSLLRNQPQHF.

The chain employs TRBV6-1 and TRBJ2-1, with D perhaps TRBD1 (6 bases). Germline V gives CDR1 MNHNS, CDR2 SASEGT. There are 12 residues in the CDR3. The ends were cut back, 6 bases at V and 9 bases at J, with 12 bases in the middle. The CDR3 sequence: CASSLRGFEQFF. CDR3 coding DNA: TGTGCCAGCAGCCTCAGGGGTTTTGAGCAGTTCTTC.

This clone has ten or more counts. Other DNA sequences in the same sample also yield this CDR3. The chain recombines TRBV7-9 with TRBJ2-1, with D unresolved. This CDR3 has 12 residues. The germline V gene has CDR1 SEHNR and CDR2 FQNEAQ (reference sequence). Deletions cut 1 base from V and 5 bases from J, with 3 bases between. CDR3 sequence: CASSLDNNEQFF. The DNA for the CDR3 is TGTGCCAGCAGCTTAGACAACAATGAGCAGTTCTTC.

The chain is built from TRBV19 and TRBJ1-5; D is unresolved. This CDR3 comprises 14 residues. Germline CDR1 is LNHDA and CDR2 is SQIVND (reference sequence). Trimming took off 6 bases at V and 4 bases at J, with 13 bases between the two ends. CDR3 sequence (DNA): TGTGCCAGTAGAGGGCCTAATCTTAATCAGCCCCAGCATTTT. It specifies CASRGPNLNQPQHF.

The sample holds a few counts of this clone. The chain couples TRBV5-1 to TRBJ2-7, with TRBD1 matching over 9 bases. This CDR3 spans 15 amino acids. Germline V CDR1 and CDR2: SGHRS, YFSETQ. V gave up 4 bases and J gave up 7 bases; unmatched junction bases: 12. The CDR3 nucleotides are TGCGCCAGCAGCCCCATCGGGGACAGGGTAAGGGAGCAGTACTTC. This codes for CASSPIGDRVREQYF.

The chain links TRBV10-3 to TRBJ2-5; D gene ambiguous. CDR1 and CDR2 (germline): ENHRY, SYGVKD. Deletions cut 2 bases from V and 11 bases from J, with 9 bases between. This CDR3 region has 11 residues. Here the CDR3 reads CAISEGPEQYF. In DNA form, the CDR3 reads TGTGCCATCAGTGAGGGTCCTGAGCAGTACTTC.

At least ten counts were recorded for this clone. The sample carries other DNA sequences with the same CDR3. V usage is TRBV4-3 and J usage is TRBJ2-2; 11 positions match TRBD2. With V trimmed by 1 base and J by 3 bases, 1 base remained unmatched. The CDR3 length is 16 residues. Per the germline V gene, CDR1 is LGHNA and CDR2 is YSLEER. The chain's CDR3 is CASSQVAGGDTGELFF. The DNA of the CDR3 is TGCGCCAGCAGCCAAGTAGCGGGAGGGGACACCGGGGAGCTGTTTTTT.

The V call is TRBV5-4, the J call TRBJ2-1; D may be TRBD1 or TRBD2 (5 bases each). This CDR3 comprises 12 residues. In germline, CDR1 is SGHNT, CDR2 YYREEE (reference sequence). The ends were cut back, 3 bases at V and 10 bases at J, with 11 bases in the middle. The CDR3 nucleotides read TGTGCCAGCAGCTGGTGGGACGGGGAGCAGTTCTTC. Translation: CASSWWDGEQFF.

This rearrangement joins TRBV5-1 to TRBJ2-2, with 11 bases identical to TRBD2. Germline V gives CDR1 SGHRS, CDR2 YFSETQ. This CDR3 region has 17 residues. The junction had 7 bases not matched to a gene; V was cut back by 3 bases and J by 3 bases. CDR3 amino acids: CASSSNPGLADTGELFF. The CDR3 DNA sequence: TGCGCCAGCAGCTCGAACCCGGGACTAGCGGACACCGGGGAGCTGTTTTTT.

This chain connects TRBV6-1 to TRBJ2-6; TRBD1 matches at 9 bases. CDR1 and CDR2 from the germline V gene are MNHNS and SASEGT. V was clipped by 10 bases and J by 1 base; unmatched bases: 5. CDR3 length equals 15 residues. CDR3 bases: TGTGCCATGGGACAGGGCAGGTCTGGGGCCAACGTCCTGACTTTC. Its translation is CAMGQGRSGANVLTF.

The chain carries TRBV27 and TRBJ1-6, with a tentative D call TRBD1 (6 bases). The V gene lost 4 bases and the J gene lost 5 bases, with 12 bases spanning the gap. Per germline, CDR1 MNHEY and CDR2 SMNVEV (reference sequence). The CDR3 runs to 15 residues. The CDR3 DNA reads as TGTGCCAGCAGTTCCCGGACAGCTAATAATTCACCCCTCCACTTT. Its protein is CASSSRTANNSPLHF.

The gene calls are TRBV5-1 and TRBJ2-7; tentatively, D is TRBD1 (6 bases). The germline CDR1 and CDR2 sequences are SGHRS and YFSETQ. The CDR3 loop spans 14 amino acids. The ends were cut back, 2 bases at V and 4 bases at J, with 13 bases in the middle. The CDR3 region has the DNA TGCGCCAGCAGCTTAGACAGGACTGTATACGAGCAGTACTTC. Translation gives CASSLDRTVYEQYF.

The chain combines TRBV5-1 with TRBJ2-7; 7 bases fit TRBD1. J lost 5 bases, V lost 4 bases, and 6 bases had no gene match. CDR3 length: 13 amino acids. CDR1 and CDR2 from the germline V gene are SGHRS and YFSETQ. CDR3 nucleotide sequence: TGCGCCAGCAGCGTACAGGGGATGCACGAGCAGTACTTC. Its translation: CASSVQGMHEQYF.

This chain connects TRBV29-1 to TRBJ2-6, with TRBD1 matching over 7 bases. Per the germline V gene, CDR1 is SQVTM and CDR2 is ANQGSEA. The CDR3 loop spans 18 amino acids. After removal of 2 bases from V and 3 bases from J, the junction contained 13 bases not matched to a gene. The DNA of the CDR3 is TGCAGCGTTGAAAAACTACATAAGGGGGCGCATGGGGCCAACGTCCTGACTTTC. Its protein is CSVEKLHKGAHGANVLTF.

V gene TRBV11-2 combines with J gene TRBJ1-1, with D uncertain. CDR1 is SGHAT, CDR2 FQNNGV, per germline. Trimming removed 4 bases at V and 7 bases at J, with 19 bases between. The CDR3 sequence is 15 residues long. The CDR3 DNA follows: TGTGCCAGCAGCTCCCCCAACGGGCCCGCAGGTGAAGCTTTCTTT. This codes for CASSSPNGPAGEAFF.

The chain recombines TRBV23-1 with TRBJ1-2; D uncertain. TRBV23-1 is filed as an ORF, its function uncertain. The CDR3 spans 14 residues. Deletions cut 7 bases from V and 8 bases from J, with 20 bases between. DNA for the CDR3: TGCGCCAGCACCCCTAAGGTGCAGGTCGGCGGCTACACCTTC. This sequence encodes CASTPKVQVGGYTF.

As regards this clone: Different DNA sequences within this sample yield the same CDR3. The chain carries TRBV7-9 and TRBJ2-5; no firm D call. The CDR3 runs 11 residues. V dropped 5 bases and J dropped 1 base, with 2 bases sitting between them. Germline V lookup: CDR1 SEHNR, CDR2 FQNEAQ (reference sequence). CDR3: CASSRQETQYF. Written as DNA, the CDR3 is TGTGCCAGCAGCCGCCAAGAGACCCAGTACTTC.

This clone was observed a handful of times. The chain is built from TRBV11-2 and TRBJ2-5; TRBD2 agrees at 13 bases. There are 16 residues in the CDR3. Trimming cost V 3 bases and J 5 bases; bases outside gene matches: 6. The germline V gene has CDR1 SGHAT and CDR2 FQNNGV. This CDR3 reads CASSFRGLAGEETQYF. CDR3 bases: TGTGCCAGCAGCTTCCGTGGACTAGCGGGGGAGGAGACCCAGTACTTC.

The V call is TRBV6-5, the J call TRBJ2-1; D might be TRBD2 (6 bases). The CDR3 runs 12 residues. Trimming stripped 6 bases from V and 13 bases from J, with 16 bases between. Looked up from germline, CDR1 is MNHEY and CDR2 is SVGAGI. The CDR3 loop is CASSPAGREQFF. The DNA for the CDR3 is TGTGCCAGCAGCCCCGCGGGGCGAGAACAGTTCTTC.